The entry below gives a single T cell receptor (beta chain) sequence along with its context. The antigen is unknown. The data belong to a study of CD8 T cells in ankylosing spondylitis. Making use of molecular barcodes, quantitative 5'-RACE generated TCR beta libraries. A single record per CDR3 protein comes from TCRdb applying MiXCR to the 5' RACE reads. Seen here are approximately 350,000 distinct CDR3 sequences, approximately 15% observed once, and the top ten hold 0.95% to 1.4%. V shed 0 bases and J shed 6 bases, with 12 bases lying between them. There are 14 residues in the CDR3. Germline CDR1 is SGHRS and CDR2 is YFSETQ. Overall study results and limits: Within peripheral blood, clones linked to disease were CD8+ and relatively rare. Ankylosing spondylitis blood appeared to be characterized by a TCR beta motif of fewer than ten highly homologous variants.

The chain links TRBV5-1 to TRBJ1-1; possibly TRBD1 for D (5 bases). The specimen was blood, either unsorted or a sorted T cell fraction (not recorded which). The source of this sequence is a male donor with ankylosing spondylitis or in good health (not recorded which). CDR3 bases: TGCGCCAGCAGCTTGGAGCAGGGTTTATCTGAAGCTTTCTTT. Translation gives CASSLEQGLSEAFF. Based on the CDR3 plus reference TRBV5-1 and TRBJ1-1, the full variable domain is KAGVTQTPRYLIKTRGQQVTLSCSPISGHRSVSWYQQTPGQGLQFLFEYFSETQRNKGNFPGRFSGRQFSNSRSEMNVSTLELGDSALYLCASSLEQGLSEAFFGQGTRLTVV.